The 29 T cell receptor beta chains below all came from one sample that was sequenced in a study of blood T cell repertoires in COVID-19. Clones were read by immunoSEQ multiplex PCR, and TCRdb kept only the in-frame ones, dropping some. The repertoire includes about 98,000 clones, less than 85% of them detected once, and about 11% sits in the top ten. The sequenced sample consisted of peripheral blood. The source is a man aged 70-80 years with active or convalescent COVID-19.

The chain links TRBV30 to TRBJ2-1; TRBD2 might be the D (6 bases). The CDR3 extends over 12 amino acids. V lost 0 bases, J lost 7 bases, and 7 bases lay in between. Per the germline V gene, CDR1 is GTSNPN and CDR2 is SVGIG (reference sequence). DNA of the CDR3: TGTGCCTGGAGTGTTGGGAGGAATGAGCAGTTCTTC. The encoded protein is CAWSVGRNEQFF.

The gene calls are TRBV12-3 or TRBV12-4 and TRBJ1-1; unclear D gene. CDR3 length: 13 amino acids. The ends were cut back, 3 bases at V and 2 bases at J, with 7 bases in the middle. The CDR3 loop reads CASSLAVNTEAFF. The CDR3 DNA reads as TGTGCCAGCAGTTTGGCGGTAAACACTGAAGCTTTCTTT.

The gene calls are TRBV4-2 and TRBJ2-1; a possible D gene is TRBD1 (6 bases). The CDR3 has 14 residues. Germline CDR1 is LGHNA and CDR2 is YNFKEQ. The V and J ends lost 1 base and 7 bases respectively, with 11 bases between them. The CDR3 sequence: CASSQVGAWNEQFF. In DNA form, the CDR3 reads TGTGCCAGCAGCCAAGTGGGGGCGTGGAATGAGCAGTTCTTC.

The rearrangement uses TRBV6-5 and TRBJ2-7; 12 nucleotides align to TRBD1. Per the germline V gene, CDR1 is MNHEY and CDR2 is SVGAGI. After removal of 2 bases from V and 4 bases from J, the junction contained 3 bases not matched to a gene. The CDR3 consists of 15 residues. The CDR3 DNA sequence: TGTGCCAGCAGTTACCCGGGACAGGGGGCGTACGAGCAGTACTTC. This encodes CASSYPGQGAYEQYF.

The rearrangement links TRBV27 to TRBJ1-2; D gene unclear. V lost 0 bases and J lost 8, with 10 bases in between. This CDR3 contains 13 residues. Germline loops: CDR1 MNHEY, CDR2 SMNVEV (reference sequence). The CDR3 coding sequence is TGTGCCAGCAGTTTATCCGGGGTCAAAGGCTACACCTTC. This encodes CASSLSGVKGYTF.

V usage is TRBV19 and J usage is TRBJ2-1, with TRBD2 identical over 14 bases. The CDR3 runs to 17 residues. Germline V gene data show CDR1 as LNHDA and CDR2 as SQIVND (reference sequence). The V segment lost 3 bases and the J segment 4 bases; nucleotides outside the gene matches: 5. The CDR3 sequence: CASSIGTSGGGYNEQFF. For the CDR3, the DNA is TGTGCCAGTAGTATTGGGACTAGCGGGGGAGGTTACAATGAGCAGTTCTTC.

CDR3 region: CASSLVAGGTDTQYF. In nucleotides, the CDR3 is TGTGCCAGCAGCTTGGTGGCGGGGGGCACAGATACGCAGTATTTT. The chain recombines TRBV5-6 with TRBJ2-3; 7 nucleotides line up with TRBD2. The CDR3 has 15 residues. Germline assignment: CDR1 SGHDT and CDR2 YYEEEE. The trim removed 0 bases at V and 1 base at J, leaving 2 bases unmatched.

There are a few counts of this clone. The chain uses TRBV5-1 and TRBJ1-4; 7 positions agree with TRBD1. This CDR3 comprises 14 residues. Germline-derived CDR1 and CDR2 are SGHRS and YFSETQ. J was trimmed by 11 bases and V by 7 bases; bases with no gene match: 14. CDR3 residues: CASGPGTETGKLFF. The CDR3, as DNA: TGCGCCAGCGGACCCGGGACCGAGACAGGGAAACTGTTTTTT.

This rearrangement joins TRBV5-1 to TRBJ1-1; 8 bases map to TRBD1. This CDR3 contains 14 residues. V shed 4 bases and J 5 bases; nucleotides not matched to a gene: 7. The germline V gene encodes CDR1 SGHRS and CDR2 YFSETQ. The CDR3 nucleotides are TGCGCCAGCAGCCCGGAACAGGGGGTTACTGAAGCTTTCTTT. Encoded protein: CASSPEQGVTEAFF.

V and J are TRBV15 and TRBJ2-7, with D perhaps TRBD2 (6 bases). The CDR3 spans 16 residues. V lost 0 bases to trimming and J lost 1 base, with 13 bases between them. CDR1 and CDR2 (germline): LNHNV, YYDKDF (reference sequence). The CDR3, as DNA: TGTGCCACCAGCAGAGATATAAGTAGCGGATCCTACGAGCAGTACTTC. Protein sequence: CATSRDISSGSYEQYF.

This clone was observed a handful of times. For the CDR3, the DNA is TGCGCCAGCTTGGAGGAAGCTTTCTTT. Protein: CASLEEAFF. The V and J genes are TRBV10-1 and TRBJ1-1; no reliable D call. V was pared by 8 bases and J by 8 bases, with 6 bases between. CDR1 is WNHNN and CDR2 is SYGVQD in the germline V gene (reference sequence). The CDR3 is 9 residues long.

V usage is TRBV7-8 and J usage is TRBJ2-2; 9 bases are a match to TRBD2. This CDR3 comprises 16 residues. CDR1 and CDR2 (germline): SGHVS, FQNEAQ. The J segment lost 5 bases and the V segment lost 3 bases, leaving 7 bases of the junction unmatched. DNA for the CDR3: TGTGCCAGCAGCTTGGGCGGGGGGGCCCAGACCGGGGAGCTGTTTTTT. This translates into CASSLGGGAQTGELFF.

The CDR3 spells CASRTGATNEKLFF. CDR3 coding DNA: TGTGCCAGCAGGACAGGGGCAACTAATGAAAAACTGTTTTTT. The chain combines TRBV6-5 with TRBJ1-4; 8 positions match TRBD1. From germline, CDR1 is MNHEY and CDR2 SVGAGI. V trimming: 6 bases; J trimming: 0 bases; junction bases outside the gene matches: 0. This CDR3 region has 14 residues.

The V and J genes are TRBV2 and TRBJ1-1, with a tentative D call TRBD1 (5 bases). Between the trimmed V and J ends, which lost 5 bases and 10 bases, there was a span of 11 bases. Germline CDR1 and CDR2: SNHLY and FYNNEI. The CDR3 has 11 residues. DNA for the CDR3: TGTGCCAGCAGTTTGGAGGGGCGAGCTTTCTTT. Encoded protein: CASSLEGRAFF.

In DNA form, the CDR3 reads TGTGCCAGCAGTTACTCGATGGCGGGGACTGTGACCCAGTACTTC. Amino acids: CASSYSMAGTVTQYF. V usage is TRBV6-5 and J usage is TRBJ2-5; maybe TRBD2 (6 bases). The germline V gene has CDR1 MNHEY and CDR2 SVGAGI. The CDR3 length is 15 residues. Trimming left V 0 bases short and J 7 bases short, with 15 bases between.

This clone was observed a few times. V and J are TRBV6-2 or TRBV6-3 and TRBJ2-2; maybe TRBD2 (6 bases). The germline gives CDR1 MNHEY, CDR2 SVGEGT. V gave up 5 bases and J gave up 3 bases, with 10 bases separating them. The CDR3 spans 14 residues. The CDR3 here is CASSTGAYTGELFF. The CDR3 bases are TGTGCCAGCAGTACGGGAGCGTACACCGGGGAGCTGTTTTTT.

The CDR3 loop is CASSQVKLFGTGARTGNTIYF. Here the CDR3 DNA reads TGCGCCAGCAGCCAAGTTAAGTTATTCGGGACAGGGGCTCGTACTGGAAACACCATATATTTT. The chain recombines TRBV4-3 with TRBJ1-3, with 10 bases identical to TRBD1. The CDR3 has 21 amino acids. With 1 base clipped from V and 2 bases from J, the junction kept 17 bases outside the gene matches. The germline V gene has CDR1 LGHNA and CDR2 YSLEER.

The chain couples TRBV23-1 to TRBJ1-2; a weak D match, TRBD1 (6 bases). TRBV23-1 is filed as an ORF, its function uncertain. This CDR3 region has 13 residues. V gave up 8 bases and J gave up 8 bases, with 18 bases separating them. CDR3 coding DNA: TGCGCCAGCCCAAATGGGGGCGGCCAGGGCTACACCTTC. Protein product: CASPNGGGQGYTF.

The rearrangement joins TRBV5-4 to TRBJ1-2, with D tentatively TRBD1 (5 bases). V was cut by 0 bases and J by 7 bases, with 19 bases left in between. The CDR3 runs 16 residues. Germline V lookup: CDR1 SGHNT, CDR2 YYREEE (reference sequence). The CDR3 DNA reads as TGTGCCAGCAGCTTGGATGGGACGGGGGGAACTGTTGGCTACACCTTC. The encoded protein is CASSLDGTGGTVGYTF. The full variable domain, completed using reference TRBV5-4 and TRBJ1-2, is ETGVTQSPTHLIKTRGQQVTLRCSSQSGHNTVSWYQQALGQGPQFIFQYYREEENGRGNFPPRFSGLQFPNYSSELNVNALELDDSALYLCASSLDGTGGTVGYTFGSGTRLTVV.

The chain couples TRBV4-1 to TRBJ1-3, with D unclear. Germline V lookup: CDR1 MGHRA, CDR2 YSYEKL. Trimming cost V 4 bases and J 2 bases, with 12 bases left between them. The CDR3 length is 15 residues. CDR3: CASSPRPGAGNTIYF. CDR3 DNA: TGCGCCAGCAGCCCCCGACCAGGCGCTGGAAACACCATATATTTT.

The rearrangement links TRBV7-9 to TRBJ2-5; possible D gene TRBD2, 6 bases. The CDR3 contains 12 residues. Germline assignment: CDR1 SEHNR and CDR2 FQNEAQ (reference sequence). V lost 4 bases and J 5 bases, leaving 8 bases between the germline ends. Written as DNA, the CDR3 is TGTGCCAGCAGCTCCCTAGCGGAGACCCAGTACTTC. It specifies CASSSLAETQYF.

This sequence joins TRBV4-2 and TRBJ1-3; perhaps TRBD1 as D (5 bases). Germline lookup yields CDR1 LGHNA and CDR2 YNFKEQ. The CDR3 loop spans 15 amino acids. V was cut by 0 bases and J by 4 bases, with 10 bases left in between. The CDR3, as DNA: TGTGCCAGCAGCCAAGATCCGGGGGGAGGAAACACCATATATTTT. Translation gives CASSQDPGGGNTIYF.

This rearrangement joins TRBV3-1 (or the pseudogene TRBV3-2) to TRBJ2-2; D is undetermined. Trimming shortened V by 1 base and J by 5 bases, and 8 bases separated the two germline ends. This CDR3 is 14 amino acids long. CDR1 and CDR2 (germline): LGHDT, YNNKEL (reference sequence). In DNA form, the CDR3 reads TGTGCCAGCAGCCAAGTTGAGGATACCGGGGAGCTGTTTTTT. Translated, it gives CASSQVEDTGELFF.

V is TRBV29-1 and J is TRBJ2-1; D is possibly TRBD2 (5 bases). V lost 4 bases and J 9 bases, leaving 10 bases between the germline ends. Germline V lookup: CDR1 SQVTM, CDR2 ANQGSEA. The CDR3 consists of 11 residues. The CDR3: CSVALGVEQFF. The CDR3, as DNA: TGCAGCGTTGCTCTCGGGGTTGAGCAGTTCTTC.

The chain employs TRBV6-6 and TRBJ1-5; D gene unclear. V lost 6 bases and J lost 3, with 9 bases in between. Germline V CDR1 and CDR2: MNHNY, SVGAGI (reference sequence). The CDR3 loop spans 13 amino acids. Here the CDR3 DNA reads TGTGCCAGCAGGGAACAGTTCAATCAGCCCCAGCATTTT. It yields the protein CASREQFNQPQHF.

CDR3 DNA: TGTGCCAGCAGCTTAGACGTGGGGCGCGGGGGGGCTGGAGATACGCAGTATTTT. It is translated as CASSLDVGRGGAGDTQYF. The chain links TRBV11-3 to TRBJ2-3, with 9 bases that match TRBD2. CDR3 length equals 18 residues. Trimming removed 0 bases from V and 5 bases from J; junction bases left unmatched: 12. CDR1 and CDR2 (germline): SGHNT, YENEEA.

The V and J genes are TRBV4-3 and TRBJ1-4; D is perhaps TRBD1 (6 bases). The germline CDR1 and CDR2 sequences are LGHNA and YSLEER. There are 14 residues in the CDR3. V was shortened by 0 bases and J by 8 bases, with 10 bases between the two germline ends. The CDR3 DNA reads TGCGCCAGCAGCCAAGACCAGGGGCGGGAAAAACTGTTTTTT. This encodes CASSQDQGREKLFF.

The rearrangement links TRBV19 to TRBJ2-2; 8 nucleotides align to TRBD2. The germline V gene has CDR1 LNHDA and CDR2 SQIVND (reference sequence). The ends lost 7 bases at V and 7 bases at J; junction bases unmatched: 11. This CDR3 is built from 15 residues. This CDR3 is CASKWVAGMFGELFF. The CDR3 DNA reads as TGTGCCAGTAAATGGGTAGCGGGGATGTTCGGGGAGCTGTTTTTT.

The genes are TRBV6-5 and TRBJ2-7, with D possibly matching TRBD1 (6 bases). CDR1 and CDR2 (germline): MNHEY, SVGAGI. V was trimmed by 6 bases and J by 3 bases, leaving 12 bases between them. The CDR3 is made up of 13 amino acids. The CDR3 here is CASSLSQGYEQYF. The CDR3, as DNA: TGTGCCAGCAGCCTTTCACAGGGCTACGAGCAGTACTTC.